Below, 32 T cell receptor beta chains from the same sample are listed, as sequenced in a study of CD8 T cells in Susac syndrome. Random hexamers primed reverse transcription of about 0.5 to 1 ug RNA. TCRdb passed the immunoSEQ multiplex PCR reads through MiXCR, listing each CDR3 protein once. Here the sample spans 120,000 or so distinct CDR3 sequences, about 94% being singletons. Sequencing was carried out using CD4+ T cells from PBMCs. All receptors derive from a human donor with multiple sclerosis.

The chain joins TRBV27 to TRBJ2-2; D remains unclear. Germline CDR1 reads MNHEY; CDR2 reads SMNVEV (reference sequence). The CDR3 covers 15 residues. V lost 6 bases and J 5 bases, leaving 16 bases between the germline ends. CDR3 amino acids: CASSPITSGTGELFF. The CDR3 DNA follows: TGTGCCAGCAGCCCTATAACGTCGGGTACCGGGGAGCTGTTTTTT.

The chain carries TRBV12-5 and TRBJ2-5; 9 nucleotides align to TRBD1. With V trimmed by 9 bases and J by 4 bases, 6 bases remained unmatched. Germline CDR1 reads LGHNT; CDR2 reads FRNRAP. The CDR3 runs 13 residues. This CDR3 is CASYRGRLETQYF. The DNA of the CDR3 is TGTGCTAGCTACAGGGGGCGGTTAGAGACCCAGTACTTC.

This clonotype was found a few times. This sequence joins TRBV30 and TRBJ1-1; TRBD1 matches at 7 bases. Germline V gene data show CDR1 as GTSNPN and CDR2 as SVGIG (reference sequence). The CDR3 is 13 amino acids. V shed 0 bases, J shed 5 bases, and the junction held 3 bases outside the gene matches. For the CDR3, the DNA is TGTGCCTGGAGTGTACAGGGGAATACTGAAGCTTTCTTT. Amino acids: CAWSVQGNTEAFF.

The CDR3 DNA reads TGCAGTGTTGGACTAGCGGGAGGGCGGGGAGAGACCCAGTACTTC. Translated: CSVGLAGGRGETQYF. J is TRBJ2-5 and V is TRBV20-1, with 15 bases matching TRBD2. Germline trimming cut 7 bases from V and 4 bases from J; bases unmatched to any gene: 7. The CDR3 covers 15 residues. Per germline, CDR1 DFQATT and CDR2 SNEGSKA (reference sequence).

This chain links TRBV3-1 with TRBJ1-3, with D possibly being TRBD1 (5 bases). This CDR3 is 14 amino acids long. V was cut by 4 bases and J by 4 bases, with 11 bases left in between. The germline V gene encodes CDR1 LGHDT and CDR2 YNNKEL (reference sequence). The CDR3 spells CASSPERTGNTIYF. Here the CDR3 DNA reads TGTGCCAGCAGCCCTGAGAGGACAGGAAACACCATATATTTT.

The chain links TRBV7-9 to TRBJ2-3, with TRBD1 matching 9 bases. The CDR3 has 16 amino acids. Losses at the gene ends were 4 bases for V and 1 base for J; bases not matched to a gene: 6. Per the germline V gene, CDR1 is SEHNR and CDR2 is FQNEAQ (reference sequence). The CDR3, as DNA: TGTGCCAGCAGCTCACAGGGGGCTGCGGGCACAGATACGCAGTATTTT. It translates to CASSSQGAAGTDTQYF.

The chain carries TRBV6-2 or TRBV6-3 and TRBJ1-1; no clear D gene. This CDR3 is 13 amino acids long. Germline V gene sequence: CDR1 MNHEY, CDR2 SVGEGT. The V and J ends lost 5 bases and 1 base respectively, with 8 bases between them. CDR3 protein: CASSPRGNTEAFF. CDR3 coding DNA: TGTGCCAGCAGTCCGCGGGGGAACACTGAAGCTTTCTTT.

Here the CDR3 DNA reads TGTGCCTGGAGTCCTCCACTGGGGATCGGCAATCAGCCCCAGCATTTT. Translation: CAWSPPLGIGNQPQHF. The rearrangement uses TRBV30 and TRBJ1-5; D gene unclear. The V and J ends lost 2 bases and 2 bases respectively, with 16 bases between them. The CDR3 sequence is 16 residues long. Germline V lookup: CDR1 GTSNPN, CDR2 SVGIG (reference sequence).

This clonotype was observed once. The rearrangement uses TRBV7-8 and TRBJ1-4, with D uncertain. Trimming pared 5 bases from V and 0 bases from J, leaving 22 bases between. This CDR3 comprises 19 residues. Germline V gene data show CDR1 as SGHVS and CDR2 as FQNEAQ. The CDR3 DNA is TGTGCCAGCAGCCCGTCTGGACGGATCCGATTTGCAACTAATGAAAAACTGTTTTTT. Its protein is CASSPSGRIRFATNEKLFF. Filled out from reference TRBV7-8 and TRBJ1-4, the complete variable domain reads GAGVSQSPRYKVAKRGQDVALRCDPISGHVSLFWYQQALGQGPEFLTYFQNEAQLDKSGLPSDRFFAERPEGSVSTLKIQRTQQEDSAVYLCASSPSGRIRFATNEKLFFGSGTQLSVL.

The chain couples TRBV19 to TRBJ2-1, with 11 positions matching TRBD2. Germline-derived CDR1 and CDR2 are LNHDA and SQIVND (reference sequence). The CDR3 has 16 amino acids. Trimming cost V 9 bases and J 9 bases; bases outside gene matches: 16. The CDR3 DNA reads TGTGCCAGCTCGGGGGGTCTAGCGGGAGGCTTTAGTGAGCAGTTCTTC. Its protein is CASSGGLAGGFSEQFF.

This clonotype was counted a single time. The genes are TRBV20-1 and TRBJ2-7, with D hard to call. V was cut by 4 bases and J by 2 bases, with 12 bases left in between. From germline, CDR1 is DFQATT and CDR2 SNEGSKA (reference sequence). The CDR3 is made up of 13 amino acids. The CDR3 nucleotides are TGCAGTGCTAAGCACCGGTCACCCTACGAGCAGTACTTC. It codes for CSAKHRSPYEQYF.

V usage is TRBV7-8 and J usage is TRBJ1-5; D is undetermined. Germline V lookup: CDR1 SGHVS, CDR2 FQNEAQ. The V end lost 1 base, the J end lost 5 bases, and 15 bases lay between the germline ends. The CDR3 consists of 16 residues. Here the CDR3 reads CASSLGSSGMHQPQHF. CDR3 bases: TGTGCCAGCAGCTTAGGTTCGTCGGGGATGCATCAGCCCCAGCATTTT. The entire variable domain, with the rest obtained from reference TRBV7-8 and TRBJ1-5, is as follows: GAGVSQSPRYKVAKRGQDVALRCDPISGHVSLFWYQQALGQGPEFLTYFQNEAQLDKSGLPSDRFFAERPEGSVSTLKIQRTQQEDSAVYLCASSLGSSGMHQPQHFGDGTRLSIL.

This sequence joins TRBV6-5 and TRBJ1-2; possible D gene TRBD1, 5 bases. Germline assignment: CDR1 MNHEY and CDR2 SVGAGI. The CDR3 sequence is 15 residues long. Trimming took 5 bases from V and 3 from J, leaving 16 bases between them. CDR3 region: CASSPMGVRDYGYTF. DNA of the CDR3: TGTGCCAGCAGTCCGATGGGGGTTCGAGACTATGGCTACACCTTC.

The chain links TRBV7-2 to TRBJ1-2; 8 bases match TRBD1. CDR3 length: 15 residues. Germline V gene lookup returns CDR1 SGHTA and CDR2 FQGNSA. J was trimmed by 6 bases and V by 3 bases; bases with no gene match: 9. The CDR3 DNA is TGTGCCAGCAGCTTTGGGTCAGGGGGCGTCAATGGCTACACCTTC. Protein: CASSFGSGGVNGYTF. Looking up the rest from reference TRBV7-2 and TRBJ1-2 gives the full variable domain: GAGVSQSPSNKVTEKGKDVELRCDPISGHTALYWYRQSLGQGLEFLIYFQGNSAPDKSGLPSDRFSAERTGGSVSTLTIQRTQQEDSAVYLCASSFGSGGVNGYTFGSGTRLTVV.

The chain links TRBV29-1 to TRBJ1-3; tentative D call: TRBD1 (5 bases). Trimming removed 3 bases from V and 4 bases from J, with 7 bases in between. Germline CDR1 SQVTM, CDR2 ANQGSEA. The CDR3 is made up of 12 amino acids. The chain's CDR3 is CSVDDRGNTIYF. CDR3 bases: TGCAGCGTTGATGACAGAGGAAACACCATATATTTT.

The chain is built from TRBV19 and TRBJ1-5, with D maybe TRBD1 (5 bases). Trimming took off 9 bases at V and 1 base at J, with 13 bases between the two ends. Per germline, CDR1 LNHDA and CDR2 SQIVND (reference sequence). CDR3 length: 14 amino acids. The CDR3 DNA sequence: TGTGCCAGCATGAATAGGGGAAGCAATCAGCCCCAGCATTTT. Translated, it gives CASMNRGSNQPQHF.

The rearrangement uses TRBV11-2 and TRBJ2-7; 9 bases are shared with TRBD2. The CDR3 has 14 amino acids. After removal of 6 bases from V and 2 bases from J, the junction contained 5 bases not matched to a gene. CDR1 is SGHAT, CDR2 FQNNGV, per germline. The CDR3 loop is CASRKLAGPYEQYF. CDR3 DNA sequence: TGTGCCAGCAGGAAACTAGCGGGCCCCTACGAGCAGTACTTC.

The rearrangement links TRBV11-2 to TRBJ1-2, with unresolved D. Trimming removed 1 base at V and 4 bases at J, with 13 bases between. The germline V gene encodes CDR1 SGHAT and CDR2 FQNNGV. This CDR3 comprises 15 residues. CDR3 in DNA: TGTGCCAGCAGCTTAGGCGGACGACAATCCTATGGCTACACCTTC. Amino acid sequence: CASSLGGRQSYGYTF.

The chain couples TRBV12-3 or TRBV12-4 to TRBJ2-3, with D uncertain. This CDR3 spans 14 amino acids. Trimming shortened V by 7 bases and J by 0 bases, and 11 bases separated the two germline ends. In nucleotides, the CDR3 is TGTGCCAGCACCTCGAGTAGGAGCACAGATACGCAGTATTTT. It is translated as CASTSSRSTDTQYF.

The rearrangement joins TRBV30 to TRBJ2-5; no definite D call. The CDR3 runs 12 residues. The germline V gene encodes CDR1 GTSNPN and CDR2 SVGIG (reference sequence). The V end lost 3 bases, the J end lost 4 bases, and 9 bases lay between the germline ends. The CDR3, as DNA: TGTGCCTGGAGGGCAGGTTTAGAGACCCAGTACTTC. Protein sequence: CAWRAGLETQYF.

The DNA for the CDR3 is TGTGCCAGCAGCTTAGCGCAAGGACAGGCCCCGGATTCTGCGCATCAGCCCCAGCATTTT. This gives the protein CASSLAQGQAPDSAHQPQHF. V is TRBV11-1 and J is TRBJ1-5, with 7 bases lining up with TRBD1. From germline, CDR1 is SGHAT and CDR2 FQDESV (reference sequence). Losses at the gene ends were 0 bases for V and 5 bases for J; bases not matched to a gene: 19. The CDR3 length is 20 residues.

CDR3 protein: CASTRGNSHSYEQYF. CDR3 sequence (DNA): TGTGCCAGCACGCGTGGTAACAGTCACTCCTACGAGCAGTACTTC. V usage is TRBV2 and J usage is TRBJ2-7, with unresolved D. The CDR3 runs to 15 residues. In germline, CDR1 is SNHLY, CDR2 FYNNEI. Trimming stripped 7 bases from V and 0 bases from J, with 16 bases between.

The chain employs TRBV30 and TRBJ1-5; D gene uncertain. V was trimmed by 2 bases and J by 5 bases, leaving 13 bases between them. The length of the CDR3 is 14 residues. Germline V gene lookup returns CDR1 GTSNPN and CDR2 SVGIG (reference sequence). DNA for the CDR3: TGTGCCTGGAGTCCGGGCCTGGGCGATCAGCCCCAGCATTTT. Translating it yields CAWSPGLGDQPQHF.

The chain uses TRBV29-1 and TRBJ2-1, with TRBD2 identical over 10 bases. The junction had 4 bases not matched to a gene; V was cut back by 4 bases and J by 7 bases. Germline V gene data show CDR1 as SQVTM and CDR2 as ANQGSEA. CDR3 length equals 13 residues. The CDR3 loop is CSVAASGSNEQFF. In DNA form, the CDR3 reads TGCAGCGTTGCGGCTAGCGGGAGTAATGAGCAGTTCTTC.

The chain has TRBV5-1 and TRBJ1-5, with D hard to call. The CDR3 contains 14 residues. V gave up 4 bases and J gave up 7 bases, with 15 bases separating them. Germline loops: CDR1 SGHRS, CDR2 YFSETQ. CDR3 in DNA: TGCGCCAGCAGCCCCGGCCTCGGTGTCCAGCCCCAGCATTTT. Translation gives CASSPGLGVQPQHF. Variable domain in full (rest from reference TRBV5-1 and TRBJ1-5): KAGVTQTPRYLIKTRGQQVTLSCSPISGHRSVSWYQQTPGQGLQFLFEYFSETQRNKGNFPGRFSGRQFSNSRSEMNVSTLELGDSALYLCASSPGLGVQPQHFGDGTRLSIL.

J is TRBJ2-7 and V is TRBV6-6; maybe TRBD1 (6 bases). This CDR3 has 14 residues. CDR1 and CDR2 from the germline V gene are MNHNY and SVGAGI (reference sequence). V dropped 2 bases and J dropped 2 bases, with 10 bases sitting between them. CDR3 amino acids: CASSYQGPTYEQYF. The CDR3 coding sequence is TGTGCCAGCAGTTACCAGGGGCCGACCTACGAGCAGTACTTC.

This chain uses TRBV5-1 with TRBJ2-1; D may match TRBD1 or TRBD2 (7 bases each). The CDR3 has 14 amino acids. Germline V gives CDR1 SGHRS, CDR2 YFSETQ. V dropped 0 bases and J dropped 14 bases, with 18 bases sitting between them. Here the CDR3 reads CASSLARGRERKFF. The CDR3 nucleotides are TGCGCCAGCAGCTTGGCGAGGGGGCGGGAGAGGAAGTTCTTC.

For the CDR3, the DNA is TGTGCCAGCAGCTTGGGACTAGCGGGGTTGGGTACGCAGTATTTT. This translates into CASSLGLAGLGTQYF. The chain employs TRBV7-3 and TRBJ2-3, with TRBD2 matching over 13 bases. The CDR3 is made up of 15 amino acids. CDR1 and CDR2 (germline): SGHTA, FQGTGA. Trimming removed 3 bases from V and 8 bases from J; junction bases left unmatched: 5.

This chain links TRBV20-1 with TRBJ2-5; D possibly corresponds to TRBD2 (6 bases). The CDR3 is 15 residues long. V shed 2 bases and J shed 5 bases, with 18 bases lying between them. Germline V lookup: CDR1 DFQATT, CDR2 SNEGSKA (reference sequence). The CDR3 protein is CSARTGDMIGETQYF. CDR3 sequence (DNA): TGCAGTGCTAGAACGGGGGATATGATTGGGGAGACCCAGTACTTC.

The CDR3 bases are TGTGCCTGGAGTGTACTGGGACCTACTGAAGCTTTCTTT. Its protein is CAWSVLGPTEAFF. The chain employs TRBV30 and TRBJ1-1; D perhaps matches TRBD1 (5 bases). Germline V gene lookup returns CDR1 GTSNPN and CDR2 SVGIG (reference sequence). The CDR3 sequence is 13 residues long. With 0 bases removed from V and 5 bases from J, the gap between germline ends came to 10 bases.

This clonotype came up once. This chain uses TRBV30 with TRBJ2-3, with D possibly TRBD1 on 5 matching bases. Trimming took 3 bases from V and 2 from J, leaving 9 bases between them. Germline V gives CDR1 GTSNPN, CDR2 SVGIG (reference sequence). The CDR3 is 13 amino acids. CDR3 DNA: TGTGCCTGGAGCGCAGGGCTCACAGATACGCAGTATTTT. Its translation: CAWSAGLTDTQYF. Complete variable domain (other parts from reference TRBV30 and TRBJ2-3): SQTIHQWPATLVQPVGSPLSLECTVEGTSNPNLYWYRQAAGRGLQLLFYSVGIGQISSEVPQNLSASRPQDRQFILSSKKLLLSDSGFYLCAWSAGLTDTQYFGPGTRLTVL.

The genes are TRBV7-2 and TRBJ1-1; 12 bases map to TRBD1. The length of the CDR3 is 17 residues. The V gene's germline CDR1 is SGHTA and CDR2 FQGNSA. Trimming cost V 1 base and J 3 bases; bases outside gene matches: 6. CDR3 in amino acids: CASSLVGTGGHDTEAFF. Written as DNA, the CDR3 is TGTGCCAGCAGCTTAGTAGGGACAGGGGGCCATGACACTGAAGCTTTCTTT.